The clone carrying this T cell receptor beta chain has more than one count but fewer than ten. The antigen is not known. Expressed TCRB transcripts were sequenced, since all the RNA that had been isolated was reverse transcribed. The repertoire was sequenced with immunoSEQ multiplex PCR; TCRdb's copy has only in-frame clones and lacks some. The sample consists of almost 350,000 clones, roughly 9% of them appearing once. The sample originates from a study of beta chain features in type 1 diabetes. For the study at large: Patients and healthy donors were similar in age, gender and cell yields.

Points from the study as a whole: Short templates might get an advantage during PCR, and this would be equal in patients and controls. Fewer junction insertions and more nucleotide deletions appeared in type 1 diabetes patients. Type 1 diabetes patients had TCRB CDR3s that were shorter (moderately but significantly so) in all four CD4+ subsets.

This clonotype was sampled from a man aged 25 to 45 with type 1 diabetes. The source material was central memory CD4+ T cells from blood.

The CDR3 bases are TGTGCCAGTAGAACGACAGGGGCTGAGGTATATGGCTACACCTTC. Residues: CASRTTGAEVYGYTF. V and J are TRBV19 and TRBJ1-2, with TRBD1 matching 8 bases. Looked up from germline, CDR1 is LNHDA and CDR2 is SQIVND (reference sequence). With V trimmed by 6 bases and J by 5 bases, 11 bases remained unmatched. The CDR3 totals 15 residues.